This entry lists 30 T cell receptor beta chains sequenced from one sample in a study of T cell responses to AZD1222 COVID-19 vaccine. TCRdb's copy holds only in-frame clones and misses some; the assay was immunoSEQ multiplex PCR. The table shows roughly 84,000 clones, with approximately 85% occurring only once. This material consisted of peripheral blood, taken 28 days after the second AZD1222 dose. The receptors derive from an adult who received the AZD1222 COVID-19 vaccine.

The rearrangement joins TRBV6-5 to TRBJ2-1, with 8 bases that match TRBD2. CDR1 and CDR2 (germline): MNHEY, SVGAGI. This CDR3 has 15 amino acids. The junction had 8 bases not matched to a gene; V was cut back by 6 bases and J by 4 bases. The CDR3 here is CASSPLAGGYNEQFF. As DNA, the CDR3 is TGTGCCAGCAGCCCCCTCGCGGGAGGATACAATGAGCAGTTCTTC.

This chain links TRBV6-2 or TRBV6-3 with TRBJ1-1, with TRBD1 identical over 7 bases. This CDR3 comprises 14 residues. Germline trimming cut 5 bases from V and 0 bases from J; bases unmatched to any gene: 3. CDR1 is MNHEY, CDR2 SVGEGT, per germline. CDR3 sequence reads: CASSRDSMNTEAFF. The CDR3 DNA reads TGTGCCAGCAGTCGGGACAGTATGAACACTGAAGCTTTCTTT.

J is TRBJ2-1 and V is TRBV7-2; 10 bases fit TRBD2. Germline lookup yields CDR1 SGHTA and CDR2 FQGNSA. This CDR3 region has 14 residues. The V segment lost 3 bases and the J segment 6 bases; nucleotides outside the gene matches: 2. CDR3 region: CASSLGLASNEQFF. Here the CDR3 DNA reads TGTGCCAGCAGCTTGGGACTAGCGTCCAATGAGCAGTTCTTC.

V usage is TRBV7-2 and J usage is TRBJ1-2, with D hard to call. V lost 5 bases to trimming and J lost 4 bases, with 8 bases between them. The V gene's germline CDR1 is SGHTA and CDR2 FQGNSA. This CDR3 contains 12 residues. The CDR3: CASSGFFYGYTF. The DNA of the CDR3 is TGTGCCAGCAGCGGCTTCTTCTATGGCTACACCTTC.

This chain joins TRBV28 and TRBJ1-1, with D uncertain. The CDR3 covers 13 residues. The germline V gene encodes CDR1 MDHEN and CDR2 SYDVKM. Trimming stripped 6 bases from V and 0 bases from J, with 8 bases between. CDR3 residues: CASSRTVNTEAFF. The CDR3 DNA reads TGTGCCAGCAGCAGGACGGTGAACACTGAAGCTTTCTTT.

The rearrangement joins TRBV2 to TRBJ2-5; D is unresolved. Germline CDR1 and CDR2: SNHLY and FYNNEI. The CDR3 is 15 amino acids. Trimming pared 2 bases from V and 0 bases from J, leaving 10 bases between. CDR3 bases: TGTGCCAGCAGTGAACGTCAGACTGACCAAGAGACCCAGTACTTC. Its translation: CASSERQTDQETQYF.

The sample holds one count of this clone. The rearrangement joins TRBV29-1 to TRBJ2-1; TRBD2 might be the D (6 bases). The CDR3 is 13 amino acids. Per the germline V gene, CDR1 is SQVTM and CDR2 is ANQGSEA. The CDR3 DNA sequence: TGCATCGTCACCCGGGAGTATCCCAATGAGCAGTTCTTC. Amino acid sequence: CIVTREYPNEQFF.

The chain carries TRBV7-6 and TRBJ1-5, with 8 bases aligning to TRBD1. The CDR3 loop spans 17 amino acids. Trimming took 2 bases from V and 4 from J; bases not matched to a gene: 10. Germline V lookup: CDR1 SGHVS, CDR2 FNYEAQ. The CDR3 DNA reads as TGTGCCAGCAGCTTATCACAGGGGGTCAGCGGGAATCAGCCCCAGCATTTT. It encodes CASSLSQGVSGNQPQHF.

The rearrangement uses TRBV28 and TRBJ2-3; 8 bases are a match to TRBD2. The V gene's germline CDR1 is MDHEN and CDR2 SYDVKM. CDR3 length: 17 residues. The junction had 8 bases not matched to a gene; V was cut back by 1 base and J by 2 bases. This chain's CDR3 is CASSLFGRAPITDTQYF. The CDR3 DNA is TGTGCCAGCAGTTTATTCGGGAGGGCCCCTATCACAGATACGCAGTATTTT.

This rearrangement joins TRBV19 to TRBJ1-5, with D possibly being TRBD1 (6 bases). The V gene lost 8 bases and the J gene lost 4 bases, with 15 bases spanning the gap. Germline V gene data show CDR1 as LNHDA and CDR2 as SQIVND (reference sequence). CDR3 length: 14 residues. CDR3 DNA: TGTGCCAGTCAAAGGGACCAGGGGAATCAGCCCCAGCATTTT. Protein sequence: CASQRDQGNQPQHF.

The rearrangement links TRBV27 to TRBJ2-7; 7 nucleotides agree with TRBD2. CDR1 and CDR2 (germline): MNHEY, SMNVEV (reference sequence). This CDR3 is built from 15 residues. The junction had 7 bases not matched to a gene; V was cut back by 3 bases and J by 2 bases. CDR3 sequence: CASSFSLAATYEQYF. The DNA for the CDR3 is TGTGCCAGCAGTTTCTCTCTAGCGGCAACCTACGAGCAGTACTTC.

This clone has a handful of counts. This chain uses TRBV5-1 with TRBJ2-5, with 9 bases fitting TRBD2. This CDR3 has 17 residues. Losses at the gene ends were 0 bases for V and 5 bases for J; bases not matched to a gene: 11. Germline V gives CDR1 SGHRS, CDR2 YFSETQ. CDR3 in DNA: TGCGCCAGCAGCTTGGGACCCTTAGCGGGAGCGGGGGAGACCCAGTACTTC. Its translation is CASSLGPLAGAGETQYF. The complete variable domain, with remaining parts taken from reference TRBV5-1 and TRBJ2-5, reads KAGVTQTPRYLIKTRGQQVTLSCSPISGHRSVSWYQQTPGQGLQFLFEYFSETQRNKGNFPGRFSGRQFSNSRSEMNVSTLELGDSALYLCASSLGPLAGAGETQYFGPGTRLLVL.

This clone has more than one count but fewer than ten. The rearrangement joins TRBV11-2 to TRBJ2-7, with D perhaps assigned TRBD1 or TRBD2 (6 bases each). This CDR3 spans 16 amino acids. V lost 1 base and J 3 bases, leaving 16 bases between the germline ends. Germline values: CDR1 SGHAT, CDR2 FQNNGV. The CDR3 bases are TGTGCCAGCAGCTTAGGGGGGGCGGATCCTCGCTACGAGCAGTACGTC. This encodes CASSLGGADPRYEQYV.

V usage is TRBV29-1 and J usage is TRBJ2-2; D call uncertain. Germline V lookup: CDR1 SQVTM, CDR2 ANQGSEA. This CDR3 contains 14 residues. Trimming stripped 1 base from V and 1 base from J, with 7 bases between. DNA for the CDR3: TGCAGCGTTGAAGGGGGAAAGAACACCGGGGAGCTGTTTTTT. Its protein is CSVEGGKNTGELFF.

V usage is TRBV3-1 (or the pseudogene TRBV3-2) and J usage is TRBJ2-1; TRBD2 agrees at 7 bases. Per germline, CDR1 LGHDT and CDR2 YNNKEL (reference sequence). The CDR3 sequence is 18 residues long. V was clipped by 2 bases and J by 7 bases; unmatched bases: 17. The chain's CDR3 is CASSQITSGAIRENEQFF. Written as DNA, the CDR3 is TGTGCCAGCAGCCAAATTACGAGCGGGGCCATCCGCGAGAATGAGCAGTTCTTC.

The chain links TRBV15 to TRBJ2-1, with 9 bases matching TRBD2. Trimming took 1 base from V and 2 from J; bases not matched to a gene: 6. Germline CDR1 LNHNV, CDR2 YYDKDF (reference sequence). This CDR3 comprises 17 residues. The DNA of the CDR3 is TGTGCCACCAGCAGAGGGGGACTAGCCCAAACCTACAATGAGCAGTTCTTC. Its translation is CATSRGGLAQTYNEQFF.

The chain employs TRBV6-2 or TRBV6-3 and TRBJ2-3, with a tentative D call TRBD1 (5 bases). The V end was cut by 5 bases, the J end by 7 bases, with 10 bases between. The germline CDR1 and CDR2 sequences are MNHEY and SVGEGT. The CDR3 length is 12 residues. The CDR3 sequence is CASSAAGYTQYF. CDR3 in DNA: TGTGCCAGCAGTGCCGCAGGGTATACGCAGTATTTT.

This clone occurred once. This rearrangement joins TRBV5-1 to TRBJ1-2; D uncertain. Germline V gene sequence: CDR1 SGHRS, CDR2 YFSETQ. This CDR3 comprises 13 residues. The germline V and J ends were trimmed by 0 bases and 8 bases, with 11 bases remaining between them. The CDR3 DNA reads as TGCGCCAGCAGCTTGGGGGGATCTTACGGCTACACCTTC. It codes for CASSLGGSYGYTF.

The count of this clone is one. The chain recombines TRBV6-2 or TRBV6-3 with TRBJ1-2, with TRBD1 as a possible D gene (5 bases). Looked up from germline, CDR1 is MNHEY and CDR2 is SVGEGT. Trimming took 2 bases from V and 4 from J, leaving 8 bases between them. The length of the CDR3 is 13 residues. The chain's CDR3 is CASSYRGGYGYTF. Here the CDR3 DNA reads TGTGCCAGCAGTTACCGGGGGGGCTATGGCTACACCTTC.

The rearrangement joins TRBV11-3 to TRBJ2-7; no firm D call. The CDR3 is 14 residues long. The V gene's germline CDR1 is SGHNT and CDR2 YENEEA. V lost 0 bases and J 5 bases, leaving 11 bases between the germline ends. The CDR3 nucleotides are TGTGCCAGCAGCTTAGATACGGCGGCCCACGAGCAGTACGTC. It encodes CASSLDTAAHEQYV.

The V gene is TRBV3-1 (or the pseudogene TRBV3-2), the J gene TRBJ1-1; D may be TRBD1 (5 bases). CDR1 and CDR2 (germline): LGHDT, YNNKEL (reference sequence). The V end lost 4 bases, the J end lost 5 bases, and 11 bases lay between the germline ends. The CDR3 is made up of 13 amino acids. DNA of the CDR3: TGTGCCAGCAGCCTTGCCAAGGGGACTGAAGCTTTCTTT. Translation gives CASSLAKGTEAFF.

Here the CDR3 DNA reads TGTGCCAGCAGCCCCTCTTCGGGGAGGGTTACGCAGTATTTT. Translating gives CASSPSSGRVTQYF. The chain joins TRBV14 to TRBJ2-3, with 7 bases fitting TRBD2. Germline V gene lookup returns CDR1 SGHDN and CDR2 FVKESK. This CDR3 is 14 amino acids long. The ends lost 4 bases at V and 8 bases at J; junction bases unmatched: 9. The full variable domain, completed using reference TRBV14 and TRBJ2-3, is EAGVTQFPSHSVIEKGQTVTLRCDPISGHDNLYWYRRVMGKEIKFLLHFVKESKQDESGMPNNRFLAERTGGTYSTLKVQPAELEDSGVYFCASSPSSGRVTQYFGPGTRLTVL.

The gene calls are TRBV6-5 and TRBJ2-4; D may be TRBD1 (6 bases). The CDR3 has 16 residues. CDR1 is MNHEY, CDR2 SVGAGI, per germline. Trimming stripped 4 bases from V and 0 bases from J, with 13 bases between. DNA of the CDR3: TGTGCCAGCAGTTCCGGACAGATACTAGCCAAAAACATTCAGTACTTC. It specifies CASSSGQILAKNIQYF.

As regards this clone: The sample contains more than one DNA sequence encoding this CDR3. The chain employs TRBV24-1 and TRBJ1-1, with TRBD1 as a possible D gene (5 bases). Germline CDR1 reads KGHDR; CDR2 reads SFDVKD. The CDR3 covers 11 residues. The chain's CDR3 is CATQGNTEAFF. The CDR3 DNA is TGTGCGACCCAGGGGAACACTGAAGCTTTCTTT.

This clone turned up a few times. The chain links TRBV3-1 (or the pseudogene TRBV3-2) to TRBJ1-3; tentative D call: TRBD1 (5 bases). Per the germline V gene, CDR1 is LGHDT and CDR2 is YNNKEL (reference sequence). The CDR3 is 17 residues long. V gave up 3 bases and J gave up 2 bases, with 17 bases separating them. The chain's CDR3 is CASSHRPTDSTGNTIYF. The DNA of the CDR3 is TGTGCCAGCAGCCACCGCCCGACAGACTCGACTGGAAACACCATATATTTT.

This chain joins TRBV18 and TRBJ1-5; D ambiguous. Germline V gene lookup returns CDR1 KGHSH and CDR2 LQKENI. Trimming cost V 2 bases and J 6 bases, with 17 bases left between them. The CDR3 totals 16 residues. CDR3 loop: CASSPVGRGKSQPQHF. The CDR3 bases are TGTGCCAGCTCACCAGTGGGTAGAGGGAAGAGTCAGCCCCAGCATTTT.

The CDR3 reads CATRGEANYGYTF. The CDR3, as DNA: TGTGCCACCCGCGGGGAAGCTAACTATGGCTACACCTTC. V gene TRBV24-1 combines with J gene TRBJ1-2; D is unresolved. The germline V gene encodes CDR1 KGHDR and CDR2 SFDVKD. This CDR3 region has 13 residues. The V gene lost 9 bases and the J gene lost 0 bases, with 10 bases spanning the gap.

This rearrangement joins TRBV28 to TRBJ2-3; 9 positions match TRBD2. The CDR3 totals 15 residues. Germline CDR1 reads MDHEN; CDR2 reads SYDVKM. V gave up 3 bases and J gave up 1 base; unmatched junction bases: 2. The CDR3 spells CASSFSGSRTDTQYF. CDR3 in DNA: TGTGCCAGCAGTTTTAGCGGGAGCCGCACAGATACGCAGTATTTT.

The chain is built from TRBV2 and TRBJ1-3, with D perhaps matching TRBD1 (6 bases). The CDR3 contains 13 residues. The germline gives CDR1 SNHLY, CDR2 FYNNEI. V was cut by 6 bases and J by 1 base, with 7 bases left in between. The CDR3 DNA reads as TGTGCCAGCAGCGGGACATCTGGAAACACCATATATTTT. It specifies CASSGTSGNTIYF.

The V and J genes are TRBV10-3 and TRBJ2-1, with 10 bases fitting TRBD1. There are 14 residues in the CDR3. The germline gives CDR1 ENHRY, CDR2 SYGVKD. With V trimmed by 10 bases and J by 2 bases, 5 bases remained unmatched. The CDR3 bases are TGTGCCAACCGAGGACAGGGGGCCTACAATGAGCAGTTCTTC. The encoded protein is CANRGQGAYNEQFF.